A selection of T cell receptor beta chains follows, all from one sample in a study of response to subunit inactivated influenza vaccine. Using its own MiXCR run on the RT-PCR reads, TCRdb lists one record per CDR3 protein. The sample lists hundreds of thousands of distinct CDR3 sequences; 15% to 19% were seen once. Material: PBMCs from blood, obtained 12 days after vaccination. Source of these receptors: a man in his fifties or sixties who received an inactivated influenza vaccine. Both conserved end residues are part of each CDR3. The D gene is left open where the match is weak. Clone size is stated in some rows and not others, as once, few, many or a class when expanded.

d_gene	v_gene	abundance	j_gene	CDR3nt	CDR3aa
-	TRBV5-1	-	TRBJ2-5	TGCGCCAGCGCACCAGGCGGAAGCCAAGAGACCCAGTACTTC	CASAPGGSQETQYF
-	TRBV7-2	few	TRBJ1-1	TGTGCCAGCAGCTTAGTTGGGGGGCCCATGAACACTGAAGCTTTCTTT	CASSLVGGPMNTEAFF
TRBD1	TRBV5-5	-	TRBJ2-7	TGTGCCAGCAGCATACTGACAGGGGAGCCCACCTACGAGCAGTACTTC	CASSILTGEPTYEQYF
TRBD2	TRBV11-3	-	TRBJ2-1	TGTGCCAGCAGCTTAGGACTAGCGGGAGTACGGGAGCAGTTCTTC	CASSLGLAGVREQFF
TRBD1	TRBV20-1	-	TRBJ1-2	TGCAGTGCAGAAACAGGGGGCTATGGCTACACCTTC	CSAETGGYGYTF
-	TRBV12-3/TRBV12-4	-	TRBJ1-1	TGTGCCAGCAGTCCCCAAGGACTGCTGAACACTGAAGCTTTCTTT	CASSPQGLLNTEAFF
-	TRBV7-9	-	TRBJ2-5	TGTGCCAGCAGCTTAGGTGGGACGAGTCGGGAGACCCAGTACTTC	CASSLGGTSRETQYF
-	TRBV2	few	TRBJ1-5	TGTGCCAGCAGCAGAGGACGGAATAGCAATCAGCCCCAGCATTTT	CASSRGRNSNQPQHF
-	TRBV11-2	-	TRBJ1-2	TGTGCCAGCAGCTTAGATACGGCGGCACCGGCCTTGGTCTATGGCTACACCTTC	CASSLDTAAPALVYGYTF
-	TRBV29-1	few	TRBJ1-2	TGCAGCGTTGAAGACAGGGCCTATGGCTACACCTTC	CSVEDRAYGYTF
-	TRBV28	-	TRBJ2-2	TGTGCCAGCAGAGAACATAGCAAACCCGGGGAGCTGTTTTTT	CASREHSKPGELFF
TRBD1	TRBV20-1	-	TRBJ1-6	TGCTGTGCTAGAGATCCCACCAGGGGGTCTTATAATTCACCCCTCCACTTT	CCARDPTRGSYNSPLHF
TRBD2	TRBV7-3	-	TRBJ2-1	TGTGCCAGCAGCCCCGACGGACTAGCGGGAGCCAATGAGCAGTTCTTC	CASSPDGLAGANEQFF
TRBD1	TRBV19	few	TRBJ1-6	TGTGCCAGTAGCCTCGGGACAGGTCTCTATAATTCACCCCTCCACTTT	CASSLGTGLYNSPLHF
TRBD2	TRBV7-6	few	TRBJ2-1	TGTGCCAGCAGCTTACAGCGGGAGTCCCCTGAGCAGTTCTTC	CASSLQRESPEQFF
-	TRBV11-2	-	TRBJ2-4	TGTGCCAGCAGCATCAGTGGGTTCGAGGGGCAAAGCAAAAACATTCAGTACTTC	CASSISGFEGQSKNIQYF
-	TRBV4-3	-	TRBJ2-7	TGCGCCAGCAGCCAGGATATCACGAGCCCCTACGAGCAGTACTTC	CASSQDITSPYEQYF
-	TRBV7-2	-	TRBJ2-7	-	CASSLFAQGIQSKYF
-	TRBV5-1	few	TRBJ2-5	TGCGCCAGCAGCTTCGTAGGGGGCCAAGAGACCCAGTACTTC	CASSFVGGQETQYF
-	TRBV9	few	TRBJ1-5	TGTGCCAGCAGCGAAGACAGCTCAGGGAGGCCCCAGCATTTT	CASSEDSSGRPQHF
-	TRBV21-1	-	TRBJ2-5	TGTGCCAGCAGCAAACGGTCGTTCAGGGCCTTCCAAGAGACCCAGTACTTC	CASSKRSFRAFQETQYF
-	TRBV3-1	-	TRBJ1-2	TGTGCCAGCAGCCCCCGACACGACAGACTCTATGGCTACACCTTC	CASSPRHDRLYGYTF
-	TRBV27	few	TRBJ2-3	TGTGCCAGCAGTTTAAAGCGGGTCACAGATACGCAGTATTTT	CASSLKRVTDTQYF
TRBD2	TRBV20-1	few	TRBJ2-1	TGCAGTGCTCTTGAACTAGCGGGTTCCTACAATGAGCAGTTCTTC	CSALELAGSYNEQFF
TRBD2	TRBV6-2/TRBV6-3	many	TRBJ2-5	TGTGCCAGCAGTGACCCGACTAGCGGGAGTCGCAAGACCCAGTACTTC	CASSDPTSGSRKTQYF
-	TRBV15	many	TRBJ2-3	TGTGCCACCAGCAAGGGAGGCGATACGCAGTATTTT	CATSKGGDTQYF